This TCR beta chain stems from a study of blood T cell repertoires in COVID-19. For the study at large: Collection of acute and convalescent COVID-19 samples took place in the United States, Italy and Spain. Sources were T cells, B-cell-depleted T cells, or PBMCs; the material itself was cDNA or gDNA.

The CDR3 sequence is 16 residues long. Germline lookup yields CDR1 MNHEY and CDR2 SVGAGI. The V gene end was trimmed by 0 bases and the J gene end by 6 bases; junction bases not matched to a gene: 5. TCRdb's table, derived via immunoSEQ multiplex PCR, lists solely in-frame clones and lacks some. The repertoire holds about 250,000 clones, with about 91% as singletons. The sequenced material came from peripheral blood. The chain employs TRBV6-5 and TRBJ2-2, with 9 bases fitting TRBD1. The source is a woman under 40 with COVID-19, enrolled during active disease. In DNA, the CDR3 is TGTGCCAGCAGTTACTCCTCGGGACAGGGCTCCGGGGAGCTGTTTTTT. Encoded protein: CASSYSSGQGSGELFF.